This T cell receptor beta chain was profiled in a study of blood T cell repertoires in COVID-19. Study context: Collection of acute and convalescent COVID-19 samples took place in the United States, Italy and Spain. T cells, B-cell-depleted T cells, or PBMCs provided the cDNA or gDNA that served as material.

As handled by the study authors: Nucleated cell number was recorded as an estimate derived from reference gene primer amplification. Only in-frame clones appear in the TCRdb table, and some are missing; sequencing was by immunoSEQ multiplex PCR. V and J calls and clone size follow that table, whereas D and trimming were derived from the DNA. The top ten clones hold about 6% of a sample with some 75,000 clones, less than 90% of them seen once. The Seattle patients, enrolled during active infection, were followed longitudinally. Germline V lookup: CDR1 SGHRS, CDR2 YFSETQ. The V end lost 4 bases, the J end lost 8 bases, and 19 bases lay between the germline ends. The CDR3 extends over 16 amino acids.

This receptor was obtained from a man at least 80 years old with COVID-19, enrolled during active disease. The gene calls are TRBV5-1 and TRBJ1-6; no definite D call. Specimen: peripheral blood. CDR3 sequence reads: CASSRKGPRGDSPLHF. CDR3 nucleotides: TGCGCCAGCAGCCGGAAAGGACCCCGCGGGGATTCACCCCTCCACTTT.